This TCR beta chain originates from a study of T cells expressing NK-cell markers. Across the study: Underlying the TCR beta repertoires were sorted CD3+CD56+NKG2C+, CD3+CD56+NKG2C- and CD3+CD56-NKG2C+ T cells. HCMV seropositivity marked most of the eight sequenced donors; one was seronegative.

With the 5' RACE reads reprocessed, TCRdb shows one record per CDR3 protein and no DNA. Across around 260,000 distinct CDR3 sequences, the top ten clones capture 4% to 5% of the sample. Points from the study as a whole: Questions lingered over whether expanded NKG2C+ T cell clones were HCMV-specific.

Concerning this clonotype itself: Its specificity is unknown.

Sequenced sample: blood T cells: a sorted CD56 or NKG2C T cell subset, CD4+ or CD8+ T cells, or bulk PBMC T cells (not recorded which). This TCR derives from a woman between 18 and 70 years old in good health.

The CDR3 spells CSATNPGGAVRETQYF. J is TRBJ2-5 and V is TRBV20-1; TCRdb outputs TRBD2, but without DNA this stays unchecked. Germline CDR1 reads DFQATT; CDR2 reads SNEGSKA (reference sequence). This CDR3 contains 16 residues.